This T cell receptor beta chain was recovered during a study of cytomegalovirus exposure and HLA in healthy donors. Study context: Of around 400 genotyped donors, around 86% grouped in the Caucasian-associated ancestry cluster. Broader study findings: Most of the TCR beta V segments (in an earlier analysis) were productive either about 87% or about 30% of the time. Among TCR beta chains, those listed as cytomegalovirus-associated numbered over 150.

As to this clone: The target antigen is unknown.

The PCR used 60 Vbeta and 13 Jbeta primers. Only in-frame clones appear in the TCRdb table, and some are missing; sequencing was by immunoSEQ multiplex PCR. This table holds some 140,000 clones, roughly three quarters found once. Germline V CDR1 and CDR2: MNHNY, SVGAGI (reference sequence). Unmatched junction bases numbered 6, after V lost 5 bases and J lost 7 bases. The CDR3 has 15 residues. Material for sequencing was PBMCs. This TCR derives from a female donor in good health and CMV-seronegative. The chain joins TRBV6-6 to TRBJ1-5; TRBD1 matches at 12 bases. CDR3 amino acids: CASSTGTGGIQPQHF. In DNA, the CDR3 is TGTGCCAGCAGTACCGGGACAGGGGGCATCCAGCCCCAGCATTTT.